This TCR beta chain was sequenced during a study of blood T cell repertoires in COVID-19. The overall study: COVID-19 samples collected from the United States, Italy and Spain covered acute and convalescent phases. Nucleic acid was either cDNA or gDNA, and it came from T cells, B-cell-depleted T cells, or PBMCs.

Trimming removed 0 bases from V and 4 bases from J, with 7 bases in between. Germline CDR1 reads LGHDT; CDR2 reads YNNKEL (reference sequence). The CDR3 runs to 14 residues. As handled by the study authors: Amplifying reference gene primers gave estimates of nucleated cell counts. Profiling relied on immunoSEQ multiplex PCR, and the TCRdb table lists in-frame clones only, not all of them. That table is the source of V, J and clone size, and D and trimming were worked out from the DNA. This sample has fewer than 100,000 clones, with roughly 90% found just once. The chain carries TRBV3-1 (or the pseudogene TRBV3-2) and TRBJ1-3; D is unclear. This clonotype was sampled from a woman aged 80 or over with acute or convalescent COVID-19. The sequencing sample was made of peripheral blood. CDR3 DNA sequence: TGTGCCAGCAGCCAAGATACTTCAGGAAACACCATATATTTT. Translated: CASSQDTSGNTIYF.